The rows below give T cell receptor beta chains drawn from one sample of a study of blood T cells in healthy people across ages. Via MiXCR, TCRdb re-called the 5' RACE reads, giving one row per CDR3 protein. The table has around 1,700,000 distinct CDR3 sequences, roughly 28% seen once. Sample: blood. The origin of the receptors is a woman aged 25 to 45 in good health. Each CDR3 is given with its conserved first and last residue. The D gene is left open where the match is weak. Size is omitted from some rows. Given values are once, few, many or a class for expanded clones.

>-|TRBV9|TRBJ2-1|-
CASSVAGVPVDEQFF
TGTGCCAGCAGCGTAGCTGGAGTACCAGTTGATGAGCAGTTCTTC
>-|TRBV7-9|TRBJ2-7|TRBD2
CASSSTSGRVRDYEQYF
TGTGCCAGCAGTTCGACTAGCGGGAGGGTCCGTGACTACGAGCAGTACTTC
>-|TRBV28|TRBJ1-6|-
CASSLPTVSPLHF
TGTGCCAGCAGTTTACCGACAGTTTCACCCCTCCACTTT
>many|TRBV5-1|TRBJ2-5|TRBD2
CASSNSGAGETQYF
TGCGCCAGCAGCAACAGCGGGGCTGGAGAGACCCAGTACTTC
>-|TRBV28|TRBJ2-1|TRBD1
CASSPSGQGYNEQFF
TGTGCCAGCAGTCCCTCGGGACAGGGTTACAATGAGCAGTTCTTC
>-|TRBV20-1|TRBJ2-1|TRBD2
CSAPVAGGSYNEQFF
TGCAGTGCCCCCGTAGCGGGGGGATCCTACAATGAGCAGTTCTTC
>few|TRBV5-1|TRBJ1-6|-
CASSLASAENSPLHF
TGCGCCAGCAGCTTGGCCTCGGCAGAGAATTCACCCCTCCACTTT
>few|TRBV6-5|TRBJ1-1|TRBD1
CASRRDRGNTEAFF
TGTGCCAGCCGCCGGGACAGGGGAAACACTGAAGCTTTCTTT
>many|TRBV20-1|TRBJ2-7|-
CSAVSGRPPYEQYF
TGCAGTGCCGTTAGTGGGAGGCCACCCTACGAGCAGTACTTC
>few|TRBV12-3/TRBV12-4|TRBJ2-7|TRBD2
CASVIAGGPYEQYF
TGTGCCAGCGTCATAGCGGGAGGCCCTTACGAGCAGTACTTC
>-|TRBV7-9|TRBJ1-2|TRBD1
CASRDTKPDRGRNSNYGYTF
TGTGCCAGCAGAGACACCAAACCTGACAGGGGGCGAAACTCTAACTATGGCTACACCTTC
>few|TRBV11-2|TRBJ2-3|-
CASSLDHRQSTDTQYF
TGTGCCAGCAGCTTAGATCATCGACAGTCCACAGATACGCAGTATTTT
>-|TRBV29-1|TRBJ1-1|-
CSVDRSVADFSEAFF
TGCAGCGTTGATAGGTCGGTGGCCGATTTCTCTGAAGCTTTCTTT
>-|TRBV7-8|TRBJ1-2|-
CASSLESSQDYGYTF
TGTGCCAGCAGCTTAGAGAGTTCACAAGACTATGGCTACACCTTC
>-|TRBV28|TRBJ1-6|-
CASGPLDSPPHF
TGTGCCAGCGGTCCCTTAGATTCACCCCCCCACTTT
>-|TRBV2|TRBJ2-3|TRBD2
CARTGTSGGVSTDTQYF
TGTGCCAGAACCGGGACTAGCGGGGGGGTTAGCACAGATACGCAGTATTTT
>-|TRBV24-1|TRBJ2-1|TRBD1
CATSQTGQGYNEQFF
TGTGCCACCAGCCAAACGGGACAGGGATACAATGAGCAGTTCTTC
>-|TRBV5-1|TRBJ2-2|TRBD1
CASSRISRQGPGELFF
TGCGCCAGCAGCCGAATAAGTCGACAGGGCCCCGGGGAGCTGTTTTTT
>-|TRBV20-1|TRBJ2-1|-
CSVVAGAVGERFF
TGCAGTGTGGTAGCAGGGGCGGTTGGTGAGCGGTTCTTC
>many|TRBV27|TRBJ1-5|TRBD1
CASSLLSSGQGAFNQPQHF
TGTGCCAGCAGTTTATTATCCTCGGGACAGGGGGCCTTCAATCAGCCCCAGCATTTT
>few|TRBV10-3|TRBJ2-3|-
CAISEYGAQYF
TGTGCCATCTCCGAATACGGGGCGCAGTATTTT
>many|TRBV4-2|TRBJ2-1|-
CASSPPTAANEQFF
TGTGCCAGCAGCCCCCCTACGGCCGCTAATGAGCAGTTCTTC
>-|TRBV27|TRBJ2-7|TRBD1
CVSTRQGAYEQYF
TGTGTCAGCACCCGACAGGGGGCCTACGAGCAGTACTTC
>many|TRBV9|TRBJ2-7|-
CASSVAQSPDEQYF
TGTGCCAGCAGCGTAGCTCAATCACCGGACGAGCAGTACTTC
>many|TRBV12-2|TRBJ2-1|-
CASRLEGQGGCNEQFF
TGTGCAAGTCGCTTGGAGGGACAGGGAGGATGCAATGAGCAGTTCTTC
>-|TRBV7-9|TRBJ1-4|-
CASSLLAGSNEKLFF
TGTGCCAGCAGCCTGCTCGCGGGGTCTAATGAAAAACTGTTTTTT
>-|TRBV12-3/TRBV12-4|TRBJ2-3|-
CASSLLGSADAQYF
TGTGCCAGCAGTTTGCTTGGGAGCGCAGATGCGCAGTATTTT
>few|TRBV28|TRBJ2-7|-
CASIGADGADEQYF
TGTGCCAGCATTGGGGCTGACGGGGCGGACGAGCAGTACTTC
>few|TRBV6-1|TRBJ1-5|-
CASSREVSNQPQHF
TGTGCCAGCAGCAGGGAGGTCAGCAATCAGCCCCAGCATTTT
>-|TRBV7-2|TRBJ2-5|-
CASSLVQGLANEQYF
TGTGCCAGCAGCTTAGTACAGGGTTTGGCCAATGAGCAGTACTTC
>-|TRBV6-5|TRBJ1-5|-
CASSYSGASQPQHF
TGTGCCAGCAGTTACTCGGGCGCAAGTCAGCCCCAGCATTTT
>many|TRBV9|TRBJ2-7|-
CASSVGWGQIYEQYF
TGTGCCAGCAGCGTAGGTTGGGGACAAATCTACGAGCAGTACTTC
>-|TRBV5-1|TRBJ2-1|-
CASHRPPSEEQFF
TGCGCCAGCCACAGGCCTCCCTCGGAAGAGCAGTTCTTC
>-|TRBV6-2/TRBV6-3|TRBJ1-2|-
CASSYLPIYYGYTF
TGTGCCAGCAGTTACCTCCCCATATACTATGGCTACACCTTC
>-|TRBV12-3/TRBV12-4|TRBJ2-3|-
CASFDSSTDTQYF
TGTGCCAGCTTCGACTCTAGCACAGATACGCAGTATTTT
>few|TRBV20-1|TRBJ2-7|TRBD2
CSASRGGAPGEQYF
TGCAGTGCTAGCCGCGGGGGGGCCCCGGGCGAGCAGTACTTC
>-|TRBV20-1|TRBJ2-1|-
CSAPRRGGEQFF
TGCAGTGCCCCTCGGAGAGGGGGTGAGCAGTTCTTC
>many|TRBV27|TRBJ2-5|TRBD2
CASSAEPRLAEETQYF
TGTGCCAGCAGCGCAGAACCACGGCTAGCGGAAGAGACCCAGTACTTC
>many|TRBV28|TRBJ2-7|-
CASSSGAGAYEQYF
TGTGCCAGCAGTTCTGGGGCCGGGGCCTACGAGCAGTACTTC
>few|TRBV11-2|TRBJ2-5|TRBD2
CASSSGTSGIETQYF
TGTGCCAGCAGCTCCGGGACTAGCGGGATAGAGACCCAGTACTTC
>many|TRBV18|TRBJ2-7|-
CASSPESRSYEQYF
TGTGCCAGCTCACCAGAATCCAGATCCTACGAGCAGTACTTC
>-|TRBV3-1|TRBJ2-7|TRBD1
CASSRTGGNRNEQYF
TGTGCCAGCAGCCGTACAGGGGGCAACCGGAACGAGCAGTACTTC
>few|TRBV25-1|TRBJ2-5|TRBD2
CVSSESRREVLETQYF
TGTGTCAGCAGTGAATCCCGACGGGAGGTACTGGAGACCCAGTACTTC
>few|TRBV28|TRBJ2-5|TRBD2
CASSFTSGTSGGVESETQYF
TGTGCCAGCAGTTTCACATCCGGGACTAGCGGGGGGGTTGAATCAGAGACCCAGTACTTC
>-|TRBV7-9|TRBJ1-6|-
CASSHAGMPLHF
TGTGCCAGCAGCCACGCAGGGATGCCCCTCCACTTT
>few|TRBV3-1|TRBJ2-1|-
CASSQVESEQFF
TGTGCCAGCAGCCAAGTGGAATCTGAGCAGTTCTTC
>-|TRBV29-1|TRBJ2-2|TRBD2
CSVDPPRTSGKNTGKLFF
TGCAGCGTTGATCCCCCGAGGACTAGCGGCAAGAACACCGGGAAGCTGTTTTTT
>few|TRBV20-1|TRBJ1-2|-
CSASKRGQGGGYGYTF
TGCAGTGCTAGCAAGAGGGGCCAGGGTGGTGGGTATGGCTACACCTTC
>-|TRBV6-4|TRBJ1-4|-
CASSDSGANEKLFF
TGTGCCAGCAGTGACTCCGGAGCTAATGAAAAACTGTTTTTT
>few|TRBV18|TRBJ2-1|-
CASSPYREDEQFF
TGTGCCAGCTCACCATATAGAGAGGATGAGCAGTTCTTC
>-|TRBV29-1|TRBJ1-2|-
CSVYILTTSYGYTF
TGCAGCGTTTATATTCTGACAACCTCTTATGGCTACACCTTC